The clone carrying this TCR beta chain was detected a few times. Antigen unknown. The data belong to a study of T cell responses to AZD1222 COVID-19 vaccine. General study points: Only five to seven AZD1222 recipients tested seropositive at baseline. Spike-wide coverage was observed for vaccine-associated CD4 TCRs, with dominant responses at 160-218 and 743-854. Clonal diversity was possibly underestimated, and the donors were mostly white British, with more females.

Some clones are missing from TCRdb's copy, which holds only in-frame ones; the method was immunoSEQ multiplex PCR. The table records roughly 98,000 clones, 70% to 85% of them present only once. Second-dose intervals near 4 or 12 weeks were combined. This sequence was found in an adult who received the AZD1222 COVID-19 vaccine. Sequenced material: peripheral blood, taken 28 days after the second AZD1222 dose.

The CDR3 sequence: CSASSGVLSYNEQFF. The CDR3 bases are TGCAGTGCTAGTAGCGGGGTCCTCTCCTACAATGAGCAGTTCTTC. The chain has TRBV20-1 and TRBJ2-1; TRBD2 matches at 8 bases. The germline V gene has CDR1 DFQATT and CDR2 SNEGSKA (reference sequence). The CDR3 consists of 15 residues. V lost 3 bases to trimming and J lost 0 bases; unmatched junction nucleotides: 4.